The clone carrying this T cell receptor (beta chain) was recorded only once. Its antigen is undetermined. The data originate from a study of graft-versus-host responses after intestinal transplantation. Background on the study: Recipients received multivisceral, liver-intestinal, or isolated intestinal transplants.

Study-wide results and caveats: Where graft-donor T cell macrochimerism was present, patients had high graft-versus-host to host-versus-graft clonal ratios in allografts.

This CDR3 has 16 amino acids. V lost 4 bases, J lost 2 bases, and 7 bases stayed unmatched. Germline assignment: CDR1 LNHDA and CDR2 SQIVND (reference sequence). Repertoires were generated with immunoSEQ multiplex PCR, while TCRdb's copy carries only in-frame clones and drops some. There are under 65,000 clones in the sample; approximately 94% occur only once, and about 0.4% lies in the top ten. Sequenced material: unstimulated CD4+ T cells sorted from spleen or lymph node cells, taken before transplant. J is TRBJ1-2 and V is TRBV19; 10 bases are shared with TRBD1. This sequence originates from a human donor who was the organ donor for an intestinal transplant. The CDR3: CASSTLGTGENYGYTF. Here the CDR3 DNA reads TGTGCCAGTAGTACCCTTGGGACAGGGGAAAACTATGGCTACACCTTC. Using reference TRBV19 and TRBJ1-2 for the parts outside the CDR3, the full variable domain is DGGITQSPKYLFRKEGQNVTLSCEQNLNHDAMYWYRQDPGQGLRLIYYSQIVNDFQKGDIAEGYSVSREKKESFPLTVTSAQKNPTAFYLCASSTLGTGENYGYTFGSGTRLTVV.